One sample yielded the 27 T cell receptor beta chains listed below, sequenced in a study of response to subunit inactivated influenza vaccine. TCRdb ran MiXCR on the RT-PCR reads and lists one entry per CDR3 protein. The table has 500,000 to 750,000 distinct CDR3 sequences, 12% to 15% seen once. The input for sequencing was PBMCs from blood, taken 12 days after vaccination. The receptors originated from a man aged 45-60 years who received an inactivated influenza vaccine.

V gene TRBV6-5 combines with J gene TRBJ2-7; TRBD1 matches at 7 bases. CDR1 is MNHEY and CDR2 is SVGAGI in the germline V gene. The length of the CDR3 is 13 residues. V shed 6 bases, J shed 4 bases, and the junction held 6 bases outside the gene matches. CDR3 sequence reads: CASSYTGDYEQYF. The DNA of the CDR3 is TGTGCCAGCAGCTATACAGGGGATTACGAGCAGTACTTC.

V gene TRBV6-5 combines with J gene TRBJ2-7; D perhaps matches TRBD2 (6 bases). CDR3 size: 14 residues. Germline V gene lookup returns CDR1 MNHEY and CDR2 SVGAGI. V was shortened by 2 bases and J by 3 bases, with 11 bases between the two germline ends. CDR3 sequence reads: CASSYTGELYEQYF. The CDR3 DNA sequence: TGTGCCAGCAGTTACACGGGGGAGCTCTACGAGCAGTACTTC.

J is TRBJ2-7 and V is TRBV4-2; the match to TRBD1 covers 10 bases. CDR1 LGHNA and CDR2 YNFKEQ come from the germline V gene. The CDR3 covers 15 residues. The V and J ends lost 3 bases and 0 bases, in that order; junction bases with no gene match: 2. DNA of the CDR3: TGTGCCAGCAGCCAGGGACAGGGGAGCTCCTACGAGCAGTACTTC. It yields the protein CASSQGQGSSYEQYF.

This clonotype was seen only a few times. This chain uses TRBV11-2 with TRBJ1-3; D is ambiguous. The CDR3 consists of 17 residues. The V and J ends lost 0 bases and 1 base respectively, with 13 bases between them. The germline gives CDR1 SGHAT, CDR2 FQNNGV. The CDR3 here is CASSLDQVDYSGNTIYF. CDR3 bases: TGTGCCAGCAGCTTAGATCAGGTCGATTATTCTGGAAACACCATATATTTT.

With respect to this clonotype: One end of the junction is discordant with germline, which a read error may explain. V and J are TRBV12-3 or TRBV12-4 and TRBJ2-7; TRBD1 agrees at 7 bases. This CDR3 region has 14 residues. CDR3 sequence (DNA): TGTGCCGGCAGCTACAGGACAGGACCCTACGAGCAGTACTTC. It is translated as CAGSYRTGPYEQYF.

The chain combines TRBV28 with TRBJ2-2; D may match TRBD1 or TRBD2 (7 bases each). Trimming removed 6 bases at V and 7 bases at J, with 21 bases between. Per germline, CDR1 MDHEN and CDR2 SYDVKM. The CDR3 runs 16 residues. This CDR3 is CASSLGGGGAFGELFF. CDR3 DNA: TGTGCCAGCAGCCTCGGGGGAGGGGGCGCCTTCGGGGAGCTGTTTTTT. Full variable domain (rest looked up from reference TRBV28 and TRBJ2-2): DVKVTQSSRYLVKRTGEKVFLECVQDMDHENMFWYRQDPGLGLRLIYFSYDVKMKEKGDIPEGYSVSREKKERFSLILESASTNQTSMYLCASSLGGGGAFGELFFGEGSRLTVL.

The chain is built from TRBV12-3 or TRBV12-4 and TRBJ1-5; possible D gene TRBD1, 5 bases. The V gene lost 6 bases and the J gene lost 11 bases, with 17 bases spanning the gap. This CDR3 comprises 13 residues. CDR3 residues: CASRAGGDRSQHF. CDR3 coding DNA: TGTGCCAGCAGGGCGGGGGGAGATCGGTCCCAGCATTTT.

This clonotype was seen repeatedly, ten times or more. The chain links TRBV28 to TRBJ2-3, with 9 bases matching TRBD1. Losses at the gene ends were 4 bases for V and 6 bases for J; bases not matched to a gene: 17. Germline values: CDR1 MDHEN, CDR2 SYDVKM. CDR3 length equals 18 residues. CDR3 region: CASSSPAPDRGMYDTQYF. CDR3 bases: TGTGCCAGCAGTTCACCAGCCCCGGACAGGGGAATGTATGATACGCAGTATTTT.

This clonotype has a handful of counts. The CDR3 DNA is TGTGCCAGCAGTAGGGGGACGGGTTACAATGAGCAGTTCTTC. It translates to CASSRGTGYNEQFF. The chain recombines TRBV12-3 or TRBV12-4 with TRBJ2-1; perhaps TRBD1 as D (6 bases). Trimming removed 5 bases at V and 4 bases at J, with 12 bases between. The CDR3 has 14 amino acids.

V gene TRBV10-3 combines with J gene TRBJ2-1, with D maybe TRBD1 (6 bases). The CDR3 has 12 amino acids. Germline loops: CDR1 ENHRY, CDR2 SYGVKD. Deletions cut 5 bases from V and 9 bases from J, with 11 bases between. The CDR3 loop reads CAISQDSLEQFF. CDR3 sequence (DNA): TGTGCCATCAGTCAGGACAGTCTTGAGCAGTTCTTC.

This clonotype was seen a few times. V gene TRBV13 combines with J gene TRBJ2-1, with a weak D call TRBD1 (5 bases). V was shortened by 1 base and J by 9 bases, with 13 bases between the two germline ends. This CDR3 is 14 amino acids long. Germline loops: CDR1 PRHDT, CDR2 FYEKMQ (reference sequence). The CDR3 reads CASSLVVRDGEQFF. CDR3 nucleotide sequence: TGTGCCAGCAGCTTAGTAGTCAGGGATGGTGAGCAGTTCTTC.

This clonotype was recorded a few times. The V and J genes are TRBV28 and TRBJ2-4; perhaps TRBD2 as D (6 bases). V gave up 3 bases and J gave up 0 bases, with 18 bases separating them. The CDR3 consists of 18 residues. Germline V gene data show CDR1 as MDHEN and CDR2 as SYDVKM. CDR3 region: CASSFRFFAGIAKNIQYF. The CDR3 DNA sequence: TGTGCCAGCAGTTTCCGCTTTTTTGCGGGGATAGCCAAAAACATTCAGTACTTC.

This clonotype showed up many times. In nucleotides, the CDR3 is TGCAGCGCCGGGGACTCCCATTACGAGCAGTACTTC. Translation: CSAGDSHYEQYF. The chain links TRBV29-1 to TRBJ2-7; D perhaps matches TRBD2 (6 bases). Trimming took 7 bases from V and 4 from J, leaving 14 bases between them. CDR1 is SQVTM and CDR2 is ANQGSEA in the germline V gene. The length of the CDR3 is 12 residues.

This clonotype was counted at least ten times. J is TRBJ2-1 and V is TRBV20-1; possible D gene TRBD2, 6 bases. The CDR3 loop spans 14 amino acids. Trimming shortened V by 5 bases and J by 0 bases, and 11 bases separated the two germline ends. Germline-derived CDR1 and CDR2 are DFQATT and SNEGSKA (reference sequence). CDR3: CSALAASSYNEQFF. In nucleotides, the CDR3 is TGCAGTGCTTTAGCGGCAAGCTCCTACAATGAGCAGTTCTTC.

This rearrangement joins TRBV28 to TRBJ1-4; 8 positions match TRBD1. CDR3 length equals 17 residues. CDR1 is MDHEN and CDR2 is SYDVKM in the germline V gene. With V trimmed by 1 base and J by 4 bases, 8 bases remained unmatched. Here the CDR3 reads CASSLLGRGQVNEKLFF. The CDR3 DNA is TGTGCCAGCAGTTTATTAGGCAGGGGGCAGGTTAATGAAAAACTGTTTTTT.

This clonotype was counted many times. The gene calls are TRBV10-3 and TRBJ1-3; no clear D gene. The V end was cut by 4 bases, the J end by 0 bases, with 7 bases between. Germline V gene data show CDR1 as ENHRY and CDR2 as SYGVKD. The CDR3 is 14 amino acids. As DNA, the CDR3 is TGTGCCATCAGTGGGACCGACTCTGGAAACACCATATATTTT. Its translation is CAISGTDSGNTIYF.

Written as DNA, the CDR3 is TGTGCCAGCAGCCAAGGGGCGGGGACAGGGCGGAACACTGAAGCTTTCTTT. This encodes CASSQGAGTGRNTEAFF. The chain combines TRBV3-1 with TRBJ1-1, with 9 bases fitting TRBD1. The CDR3 totals 17 residues. The V gene end was trimmed by 1 base and the J gene end by 1 base; junction bases not matched to a gene: 7. Germline CDR1 and CDR2: LGHDT and YNNKEL (reference sequence).

In its sample, this clonotype was seen many times. The gene calls are TRBV5-1 and TRBJ2-1; D not certain. Germline V gene lookup returns CDR1 SGHRS and CDR2 YFSETQ. V was clipped by 0 bases and J by 0 bases, with 7 bases between them. The CDR3 loop spans 15 amino acids. The CDR3: CASSLVSSSYNEQFF. CDR3 DNA sequence: TGCGCCAGCAGCTTGGTCAGTAGCTCCTACAATGAGCAGTTCTTC. Variable domain in full (rest from reference TRBV5-1 and TRBJ2-1): KAGVTQTPRYLIKTRGQQVTLSCSPISGHRSVSWYQQTPGQGLQFLFEYFSETQRNKGNFPGRFSGRQFSNSRSEMNVSTLELGDSALYLCASSLVSSSYNEQFFGPGTRLTVL.

This clonotype has a handful of counts. The V gene is TRBV11-2, the J gene TRBJ2-5; the D gene is possibly TRBD1 (6 bases). The CDR3 is made up of 15 amino acids. The germline gives CDR1 SGHAT, CDR2 FQNNGV. V gave up 2 bases and J gave up 3 bases, with 13 bases separating them. In DNA form, the CDR3 reads TGTGCCAGCAGCTTAAGTCGGACAGCAAAAGAGACCCAGTACTTC. It translates to CASSLSRTAKETQYF.

The J gene is TRBJ2-7, the V gene TRBV4-2, with 8 positions matching TRBD1. The junction had 4 bases not matched to a gene; V was cut back by 3 bases and J by 0 bases. Germline V CDR1 and CDR2: LGHNA, YNFKEQ. The CDR3 is 15 amino acids. CDR3 region: CASSQDRESSYEQYF. The CDR3 DNA is TGTGCCAGCAGCCAGGACAGGGAAAGCTCCTACGAGCAGTACTTC.

This clonotype was detected ten times or more. This sequence joins TRBV7-2 and TRBJ1-2, with TRBD1 matching over 8 bases. This CDR3 region has 15 residues. Per the germline V gene, CDR1 is SGHTA and CDR2 is FQGNSA. V was pared by 1 base and J by 7 bases, with 8 bases of the junction left unmatched. Here the CDR3 DNA reads TGTGCCAGCAGCTTAGTAGGGCAGGGGGCCGGTGGCTACACCTTC. Encoded protein: CASSLVGQGAGGYTF.

This clonotype was observed many times. The V call is TRBV7-9, the J call TRBJ2-4; maybe TRBD1 (6 bases). V lost 2 bases and J 4 bases, leaving 15 bases between the germline ends. Germline V gene data show CDR1 as SEHNR and CDR2 as FQNEAQ (reference sequence). CDR3 length: 16 amino acids. The CDR3 loop is CASSLLLGQGKNIQYF. Here the CDR3 DNA reads TGTGCCAGCAGCTTACTTTTGGGTCAGGGGAAAAACATTCAGTACTTC.

This sequence joins TRBV9 and TRBJ2-5, with D perhaps TRBD1 (6 bases). Germline CDR1 reads SGDLS; CDR2 reads YYNGEE. The CDR3 has 15 residues. Trimming cost V 4 bases and J 0 bases, with 13 bases left between them. In DNA form, the CDR3 reads TGTGCCAGCAGCCCCCTGACAGGCCACCAAGAGACCCAGTACTTC. Translation: CASSPLTGHQETQYF.

This chain uses TRBV5-1 with TRBJ2-1; tentative D call: TRBD2 (6 bases). CDR3 length: 16 residues. Germline CDR1 reads SGHRS; CDR2 reads YFSETQ. V lost 4 bases to trimming and J lost 0 bases, with 14 bases between them. The CDR3 region is CASSRGSGGSYNEQFF. The DNA for the CDR3 is TGCGCCAGCAGCCGTGGTAGCGGAGGCTCCTACAATGAGCAGTTCTTC.

This chain links TRBV7-8 with TRBJ2-7, with D possibly called TRBD1 or TRBD2 (5 bases each). This CDR3 contains 13 residues. V shed 5 bases and J shed 4 bases, with 12 bases lying between them. CDR1 SGHVS and CDR2 FQNEAQ come from the germline V gene. The CDR3 reads CASSVPGRYEQYF. The CDR3 nucleotides are TGTGCCAGCAGCGTGCCGGGGCGATACGAGCAGTACTTC.

The V gene is TRBV27, the J gene TRBJ2-3; TRBD1 agrees at 9 bases. After removal of 8 bases from V and 7 bases from J, the junction contained 13 bases not matched to a gene. CDR3 length: 15 amino acids. The germline V gene has CDR1 MNHEY and CDR2 SMNVEV (reference sequence). CDR3 residues: CASQSGQGPWYTQYF. The CDR3 DNA reads TGTGCCAGCCAATCGGGACAGGGACCGTGGTATACGCAGTATTTT.

This clonotype was seen more than once but under ten times. This chain connects TRBV28 to TRBJ2-2; 8 bases agree with TRBD2. This CDR3 has 16 amino acids. CDR1 is MDHEN, CDR2 SYDVKM, per germline. The V gene end was trimmed by 4 bases and the J gene end by 5 bases; junction bases not matched to a gene: 9. The CDR3 loop reads CASSYRPAGVTGELFF. CDR3 nucleotides: TGTGCCAGCAGTTATCGCCCAGCGGGGGTTACCGGGGAGCTGTTTTTT.